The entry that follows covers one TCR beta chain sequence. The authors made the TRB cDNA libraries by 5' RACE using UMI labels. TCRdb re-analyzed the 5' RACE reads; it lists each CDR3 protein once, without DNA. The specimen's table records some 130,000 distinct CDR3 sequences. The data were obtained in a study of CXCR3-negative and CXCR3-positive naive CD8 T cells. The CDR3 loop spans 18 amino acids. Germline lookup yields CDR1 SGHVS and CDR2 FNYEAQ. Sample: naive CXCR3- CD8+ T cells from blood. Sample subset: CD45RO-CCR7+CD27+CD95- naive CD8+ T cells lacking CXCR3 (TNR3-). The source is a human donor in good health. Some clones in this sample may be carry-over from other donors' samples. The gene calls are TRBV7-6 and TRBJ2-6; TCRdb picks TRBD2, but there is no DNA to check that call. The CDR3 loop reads CASSSPIDRSYGANVLTF.